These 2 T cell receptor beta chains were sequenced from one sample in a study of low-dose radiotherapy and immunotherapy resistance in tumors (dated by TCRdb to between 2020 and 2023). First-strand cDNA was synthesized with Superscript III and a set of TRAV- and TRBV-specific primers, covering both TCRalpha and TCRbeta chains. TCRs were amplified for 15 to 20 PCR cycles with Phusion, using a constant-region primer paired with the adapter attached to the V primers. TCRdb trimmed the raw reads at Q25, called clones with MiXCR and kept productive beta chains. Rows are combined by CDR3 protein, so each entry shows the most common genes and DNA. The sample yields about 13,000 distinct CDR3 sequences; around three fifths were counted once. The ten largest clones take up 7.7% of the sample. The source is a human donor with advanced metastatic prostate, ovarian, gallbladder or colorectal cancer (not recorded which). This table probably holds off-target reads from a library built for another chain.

The CDR3 DNA follows: TGTGCCAGCAGCTTGAGGCGACAGGCCATCTTTCGCCGCCAAGAGACCCAGTACTTC. This encodes CASSLRRQAIFRRQETQYF. The chain couples TRBV28 to TRBJ2-5; D is perhaps TRBD1 (6 bases). There are 19 residues in the CDR3. Germline assignment: CDR1 MDHEN and CDR2 SYDVKM. Trimming left V 6 bases short and J 1 base short, with 27 bases between.

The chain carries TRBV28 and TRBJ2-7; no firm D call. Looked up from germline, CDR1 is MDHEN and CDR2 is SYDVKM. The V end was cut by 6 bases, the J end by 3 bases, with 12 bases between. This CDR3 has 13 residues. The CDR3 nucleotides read TGTGCCAGCAGGGCGCCCGTGGACTACGAGCAGTACTTC. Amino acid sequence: CASRAPVDYEQYF.